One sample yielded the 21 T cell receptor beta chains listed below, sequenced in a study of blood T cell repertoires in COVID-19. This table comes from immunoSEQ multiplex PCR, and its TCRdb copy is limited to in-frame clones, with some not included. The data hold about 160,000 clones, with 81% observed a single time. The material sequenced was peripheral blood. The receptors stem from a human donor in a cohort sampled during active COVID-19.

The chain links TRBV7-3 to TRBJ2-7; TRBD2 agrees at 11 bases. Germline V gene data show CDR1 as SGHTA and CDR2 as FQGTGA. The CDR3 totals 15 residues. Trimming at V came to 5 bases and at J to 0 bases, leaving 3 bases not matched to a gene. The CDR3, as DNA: TGTGCCAGCAGCCCCGGGACTAGCGGCTCCTACGAGCAGTACTTC. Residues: CASSPGTSGSYEQYF.

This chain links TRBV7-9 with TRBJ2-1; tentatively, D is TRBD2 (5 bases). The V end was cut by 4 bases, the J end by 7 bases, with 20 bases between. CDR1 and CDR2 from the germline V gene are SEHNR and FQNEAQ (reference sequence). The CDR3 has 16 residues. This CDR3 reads CASSSIAVSGGNEQFF. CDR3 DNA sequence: TGTGCCAGCAGCTCTATTGCCGTTAGTGGCGGGAATGAGCAGTTCTTC.

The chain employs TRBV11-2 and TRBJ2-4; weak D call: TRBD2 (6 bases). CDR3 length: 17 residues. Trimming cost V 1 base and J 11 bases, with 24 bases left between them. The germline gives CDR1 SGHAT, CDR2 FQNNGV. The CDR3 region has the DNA TGTGCCAGCAGCTTAGTCCCCGGGACTGGGGAATTTCTTTTTCAGTACTTC. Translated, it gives CASSLVPGTGEFLFQYF.

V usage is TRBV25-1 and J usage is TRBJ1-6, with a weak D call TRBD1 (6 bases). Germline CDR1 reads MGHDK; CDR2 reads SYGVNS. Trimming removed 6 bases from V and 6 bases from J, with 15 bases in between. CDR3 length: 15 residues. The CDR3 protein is CASRKEGGGNSPLHF. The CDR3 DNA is TGTGCCAGCAGGAAAGAGGGGGGGGGTAATTCACCCCTCCACTTT.

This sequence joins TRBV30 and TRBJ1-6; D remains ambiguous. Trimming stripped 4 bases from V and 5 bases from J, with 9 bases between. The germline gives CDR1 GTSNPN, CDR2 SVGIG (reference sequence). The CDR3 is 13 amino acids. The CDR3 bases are TGTGCCTGGATGGAACGGGATAATTCACCCCTCCACTTT. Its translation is CAWMERDNSPLHF.

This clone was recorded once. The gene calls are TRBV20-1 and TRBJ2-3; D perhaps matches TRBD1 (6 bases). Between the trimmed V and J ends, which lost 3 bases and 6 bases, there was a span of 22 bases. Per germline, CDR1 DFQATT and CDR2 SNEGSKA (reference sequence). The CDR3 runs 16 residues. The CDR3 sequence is CSASGAVGAIVDTQYF. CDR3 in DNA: TGCAGTGCTAGTGGGGCCGTGGGGGCCATTGTCGATACGCAGTATTTT.

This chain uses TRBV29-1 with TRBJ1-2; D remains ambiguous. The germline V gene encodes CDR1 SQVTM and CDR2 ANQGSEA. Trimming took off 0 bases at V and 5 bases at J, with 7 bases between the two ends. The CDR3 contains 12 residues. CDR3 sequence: CSVEESSYGYTF. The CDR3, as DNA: TGCAGCGTTGAAGAGTCCTCTTATGGCTACACCTTC.

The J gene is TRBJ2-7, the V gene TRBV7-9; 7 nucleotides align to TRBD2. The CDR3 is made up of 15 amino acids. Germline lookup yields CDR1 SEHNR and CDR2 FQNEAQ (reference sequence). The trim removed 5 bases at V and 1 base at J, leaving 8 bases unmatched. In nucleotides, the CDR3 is TGTGCCAGCAGCCAGTACAGAGCGGGGTCCTACGAGCAGTACTTC. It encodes CASSQYRAGSYEQYF.

CDR3 residues: CASSKDEGHDHPSPHNEQFF. The CDR3 DNA is TGTGCCAGCAGCAAAGACGAGGGACATGACCATCCGAGCCCCCACAATGAGCAGTTCTTC. This chain links TRBV21-1 with TRBJ2-1; the D segment call TRBD1 is taken from the table without a DNA check. TRBV21-1 is marked as a pseudogene. This CDR3 contains 20 residues.

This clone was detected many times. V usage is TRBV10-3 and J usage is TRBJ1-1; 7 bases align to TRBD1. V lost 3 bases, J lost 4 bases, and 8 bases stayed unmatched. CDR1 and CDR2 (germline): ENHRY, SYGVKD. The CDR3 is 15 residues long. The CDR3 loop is CAISEGGAGGTEAFF. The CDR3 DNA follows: TGTGCCATCAGTGAAGGGGGCGCCGGGGGCACTGAAGCTTTCTTT.

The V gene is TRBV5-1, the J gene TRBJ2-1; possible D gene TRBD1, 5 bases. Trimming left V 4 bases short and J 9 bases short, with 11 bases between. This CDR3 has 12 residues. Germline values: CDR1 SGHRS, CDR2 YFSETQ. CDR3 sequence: CASSVQGLEQFF. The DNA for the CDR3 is TGCGCCAGCAGCGTGCAGGGTCTTGAGCAGTTCTTC.

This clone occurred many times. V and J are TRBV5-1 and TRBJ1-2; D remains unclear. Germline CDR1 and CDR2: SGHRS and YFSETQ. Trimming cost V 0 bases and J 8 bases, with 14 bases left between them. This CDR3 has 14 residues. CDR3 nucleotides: TGCGCCAGCAGCTTGGAAGGCTTAACTATGGGCTACACCTTC. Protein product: CASSLEGLTMGYTF. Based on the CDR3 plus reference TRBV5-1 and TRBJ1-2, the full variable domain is KAGVTQTPRYLIKTRGQQVTLSCSPISGHRSVSWYQQTPGQGLQFLFEYFSETQRNKGNFPGRFSGRQFSNSRSEMNVSTLELGDSALYLCASSLEGLTMGYTFGSGTRLTVV.

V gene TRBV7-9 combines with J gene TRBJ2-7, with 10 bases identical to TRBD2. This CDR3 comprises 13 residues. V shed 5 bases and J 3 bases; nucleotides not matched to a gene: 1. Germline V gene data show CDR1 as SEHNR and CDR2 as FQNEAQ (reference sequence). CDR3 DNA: TGTGCCAGCAGCCGGACTAGCGGCTACGAGCAGTACTTC. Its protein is CASSRTSGYEQYF.

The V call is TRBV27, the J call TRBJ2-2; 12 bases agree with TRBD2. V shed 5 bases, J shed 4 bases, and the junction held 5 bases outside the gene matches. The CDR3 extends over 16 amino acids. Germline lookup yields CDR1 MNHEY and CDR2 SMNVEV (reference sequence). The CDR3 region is CASSPRTSGITGELFF. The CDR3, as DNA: TGTGCCAGCAGTCCGCGGACTAGCGGGATCACCGGGGAGCTGTTTTTT.

DNA of the CDR3: TGTGCCACCAGCAGGCGGGACGGGGCGCGTAGCAATCAGCCCCAGCATTTT. It translates to CATSRRDGARSNQPQHF. This chain connects TRBV15 to TRBJ1-5, with D perhaps TRBD1 (5 bases). The CDR3 totals 17 residues. V was shortened by 3 bases and J by 0 bases, with 15 bases between the two germline ends. CDR1 is LNHNV, CDR2 YYDKDF, per germline (reference sequence).

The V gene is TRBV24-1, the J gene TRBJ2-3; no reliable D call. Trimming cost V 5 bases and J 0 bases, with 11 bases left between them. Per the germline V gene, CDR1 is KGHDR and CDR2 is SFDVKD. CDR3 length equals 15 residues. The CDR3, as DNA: TGTGCCACCAGTGGCAAGCAGGTAAGCACAGATACGCAGTATTTT. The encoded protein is CATSGKQVSTDTQYF.

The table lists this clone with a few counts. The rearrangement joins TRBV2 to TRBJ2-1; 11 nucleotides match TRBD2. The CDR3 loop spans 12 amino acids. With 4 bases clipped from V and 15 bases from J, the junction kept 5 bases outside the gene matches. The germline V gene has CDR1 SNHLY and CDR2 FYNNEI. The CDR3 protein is CASSGLAGGPFF. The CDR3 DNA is TGTGCCAGCAGTGGCCTAGCGGGAGGACCGTTCTTC.

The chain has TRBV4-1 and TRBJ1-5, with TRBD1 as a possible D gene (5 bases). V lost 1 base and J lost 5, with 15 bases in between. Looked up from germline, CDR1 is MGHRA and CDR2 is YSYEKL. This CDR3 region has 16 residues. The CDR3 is CASSQAWGGDDQPQHF. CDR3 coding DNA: TGCGCCAGCAGCCAAGCCTGGGGGGGGGACGATCAGCCCCAGCATTTT.

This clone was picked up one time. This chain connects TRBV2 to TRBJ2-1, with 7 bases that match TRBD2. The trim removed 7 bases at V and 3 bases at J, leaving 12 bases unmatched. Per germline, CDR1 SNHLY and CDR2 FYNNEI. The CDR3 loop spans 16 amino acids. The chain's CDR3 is CASTHDTLAVYNEQFF. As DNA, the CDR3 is TGTGCCAGCACCCATGACACTCTAGCGGTCTACAATGAGCAGTTCTTC.

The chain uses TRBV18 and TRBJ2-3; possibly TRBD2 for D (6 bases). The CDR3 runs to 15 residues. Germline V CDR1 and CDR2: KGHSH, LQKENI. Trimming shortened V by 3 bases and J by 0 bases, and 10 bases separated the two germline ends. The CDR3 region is CASSPGGSSTDTQYF. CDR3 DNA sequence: TGTGCCAGCTCACCGGGGGGTTCTAGCACAGATACGCAGTATTTT.

The chain's CDR3 is CAWSTQYRDRGPTNYGYTF. The CDR3 DNA reads as TGTGCCTGGAGTACCCAATACCGGGACAGGGGCCCGACTAACTATGGCTACACCTTC. The V gene is TRBV30, the J gene TRBJ1-2, with 10 bases fitting TRBD1. This CDR3 comprises 19 residues. The germline V gene has CDR1 GTSNPN and CDR2 SVGIG (reference sequence). V lost 2 bases to trimming and J lost 0 bases; unmatched junction nucleotides: 15.